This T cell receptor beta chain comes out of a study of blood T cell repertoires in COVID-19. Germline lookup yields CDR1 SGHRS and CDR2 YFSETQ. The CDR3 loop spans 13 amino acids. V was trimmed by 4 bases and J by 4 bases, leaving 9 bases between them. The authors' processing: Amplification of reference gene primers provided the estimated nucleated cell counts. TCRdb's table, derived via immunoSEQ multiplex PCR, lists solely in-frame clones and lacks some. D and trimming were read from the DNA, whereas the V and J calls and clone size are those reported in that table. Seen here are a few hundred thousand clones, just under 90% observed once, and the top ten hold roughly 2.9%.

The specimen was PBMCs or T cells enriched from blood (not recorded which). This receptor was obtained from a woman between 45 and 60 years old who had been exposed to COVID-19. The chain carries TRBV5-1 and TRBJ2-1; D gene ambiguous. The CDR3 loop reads CASSKAGYNEQFF. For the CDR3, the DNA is TGCGCCAGCAGCAAGGCAGGTTACAATGAGCAGTTCTTC.